One sample yielded the 16 T cell receptor beta chains listed below, sequenced in a study of OX40 agonist ivuxolimab in advanced cancers. The protocol used for the library was the immunoSEQ multiplex PCR assay. The table comes from immuneACCESS by way of TCRdb, which keeps in-frame sequences with V and J called. Part of the clones is missing from these tables; in studies checked, under half for an unresolved V gene and the rest for unknown reasons. The sample data list approximately 74,000 clones, and 85% to 95% of these were observed just once. The ten largest clones take up about 0.32% of the sample. The sample in question was CD4+ or CD8+ T cells sorted from blood, obtained in a trial of the OX40 agonist ivuxolimab. These TCRs come from an adult with an advanced solid tumor such as melanoma, head and neck, liver or kidney cancer.

The chain combines TRBV28 with TRBJ1-2; D remains unclear. The length of the CDR3 is 14 residues. Germline V CDR1 and CDR2: MDHEN, SYDVKM. V lost 1 base and J 3 bases, leaving 9 bases between the germline ends. CDR3 amino acids: CASSLFTADYGYTF. DNA of the CDR3: TGTGCCAGCAGTTTATTTACAGCAGACTATGGCTACACCTTC.

The genes are TRBV18 and TRBJ2-3; D not resolved. The CDR3 consists of 15 residues. V gave up 2 bases and J gave up 5 bases, with 14 bases separating them. Germline loops: CDR1 KGHSH, CDR2 LQKENI. The CDR3 coding sequence is TGTGCCAGCTCACCAATGCTCGGGTTGGAAGATACGCAGTATTTT. Protein product: CASSPMLGLEDTQYF.

This chain connects TRBV4-2 to TRBJ2-7; 8 bases are a match to TRBD2. The CDR3 spans 14 residues. Germline V gene sequence: CDR1 LGHNA, CDR2 YNFKEQ. Unmatched junction bases numbered 5, after V lost 6 bases and J lost 1 base. CDR3 bases: TGTGCCAGCAGACAATCGGGGGGGTCCTACGAGCAGTACTTC. Protein sequence: CASRQSGGSYEQYF.

The chain carries TRBV5-4 and TRBJ2-2; possibly TRBD1 or TRBD2 for D (5 bases each). V was shortened by 3 bases and J by 5 bases, with 17 bases between the two germline ends. Germline CDR1 reads SGHNT; CDR2 reads YYREEE (reference sequence). This CDR3 has 16 amino acids. CDR3 protein: CASSSPSRGWTGELFF. CDR3 nucleotides: TGTGCCAGCAGCTCACCCAGCCGGGGCTGGACCGGGGAGCTGTTTTTT.

The chain has TRBV20-1 and TRBJ2-1; D remains unclear. Germline-derived CDR1 and CDR2 are DFQATT and SNEGSKA (reference sequence). The CDR3 spans 10 residues. V was shortened by 1 base and J by 10 bases, with 5 bases between the two germline ends. In DNA form, the CDR3 reads TGCAGTGCTAGAGCACAAGAGCAGTTCTTC. It translates to CSARAQEQFF.

The chain carries TRBV2 and TRBJ1-1, with D perhaps matching TRBD1 (5 bases). The V and J ends lost 6 bases and 6 bases respectively, with 17 bases between them. Germline lookup yields CDR1 SNHLY and CDR2 FYNNEI. The CDR3 has 14 amino acids. CDR3 region: CASRGDWGESEAFF. The CDR3 bases are TGTGCCAGCAGGGGGGATTGGGGGGAGTCTGAAGCTTTCTTT.

This rearrangement joins TRBV30 to TRBJ1-6; the match to TRBD1 covers 7 bases. V dropped 6 bases and J dropped 7; count of bases not matched to a gene: 6. In germline, CDR1 is GTSNPN, CDR2 SVGIG (reference sequence). The CDR3 length is 13 residues. CDR3 bases: TGTGCCTGTCAGGACAGGTCCAATTCACCCCTCCACTTT. The encoded protein is CACQDRSNSPLHF.

The chain carries TRBV7-6 and TRBJ2-3, with no clear D. Trimming left V 7 bases short and J 0 bases short, with 8 bases between. Germline V gene data show CDR1 as SGHVS and CDR2 as FNYEAQ. The CDR3 is 13 residues long. CDR3 sequence (DNA): TGTGCCAGCAAAATAGCTAGCACAGATACGCAGTATTTT. As protein: CASKIASTDTQYF.

The genes are TRBV29-1 and TRBJ2-5, with a tentative D call TRBD2 (6 bases). Trimming took 6 bases from V and 1 from J, leaving 15 bases between them. This CDR3 spans 14 amino acids. Germline V gene sequence: CDR1 SQVTM, CDR2 ANQGSEA. CDR3 sequence reads: CSVTNPGGQETQYF. In DNA, the CDR3 is TGCAGCGTCACTAATCCCGGGGGCCAAGAGACCCAGTACTTC.

The chain joins TRBV9 to TRBJ1-1; D is uncertain. CDR1 is SGDLS and CDR2 is YYNGEE in the germline V gene. V lost 4 bases and J 0 bases, leaving 7 bases between the germline ends. The CDR3 runs 13 residues. The CDR3 DNA reads as TGTGCCAGCAGCTTTACCATGAACACTGAAGCTTTCTTT. Translating gives CASSFTMNTEAFF.

This clone came up once. This sequence joins TRBV27 and TRBJ2-5; 11 bases agree with TRBD2. Judging by the DNA end, TRBJ2-7 fits better; the J call may be wrong. Germline-derived CDR1 and CDR2 are MNHEY and SMNVEV (reference sequence). The CDR3 loop spans 13 amino acids. CDR3 loop: CASRSGLAAEQYF. The CDR3 nucleotides are TGTGCCAGCAGGTCGGGACTAGCGGCCGAGCAGTACTTC.

The chain employs TRBV9 and TRBJ2-4; D uncertain. The CDR3 covers 11 residues. V shed 0 bases and J shed 6 bases, with 1 base lying between them. Germline V lookup: CDR1 SGDLS, CDR2 YYNGEE. The CDR3 reads CASSVGNIQYF. CDR3 nucleotides: TGTGCCAGCAGCGTAGGAAACATTCAGTACTTC.

This sequence joins TRBV18 and TRBJ1-2; D remains unclear. The CDR3 length is 16 residues. The germline V gene has CDR1 KGHSH and CDR2 LQKENI. V lost 1 base to trimming and J lost 3 bases, with 15 bases between them. This CDR3 is CASSPRIESGDYGYTF. CDR3 sequence (DNA): TGTGCCAGCTCACCACGTATAGAGTCCGGGGACTATGGCTACACCTTC.

The gene calls are TRBV5-4 and TRBJ2-2; possibly TRBD1 for D (6 bases). Germline V CDR1 and CDR2: SGHNT, YYREEE (reference sequence). Trimming took 5 bases from V and 1 from J, leaving 12 bases between them. The CDR3 has 15 amino acids. CDR3 in amino acids: CASRLQGMNTGELFF. The CDR3, as DNA: TGTGCCAGCAGACTACAGGGAATGAACACCGGGGAGCTGTTTTTT.

The chain is built from TRBV29-1 and TRBJ2-1; 11 bases fit TRBD2. Germline assignment: CDR1 SQVTM and CDR2 ANQGSEA. The V gene end was trimmed by 4 bases and the J gene end by 8 bases; junction bases not matched to a gene: 7. The CDR3 covers 14 residues. The DNA for the CDR3 is TGCAGCGTTGTCCCTAGCGGGAGGAGCTATGAGCAGTTCTTC. Residues: CSVVPSGRSYEQFF.

The V and J genes are TRBV5-1 and TRBJ2-7, with D hard to call. Per germline, CDR1 SGHRS and CDR2 YFSETQ. The CDR3 has 14 amino acids. The V and J ends lost 0 bases and 6 bases respectively, with 13 bases between them. CDR3 loop: CASSLGEFRSEQYF. For the CDR3, the DNA is TGCGCCAGCAGCTTGGGCGAATTCCGCTCCGAGCAGTACTTC.